Shown below are 21 T cell receptor beta chains from a single sample sequenced in a study of blood T cell repertoires in COVID-19. The assay was immunoSEQ multiplex PCR, and TCRdb's table has in-frame clones only and misses some. The table shows 250,000 to 300,000 clones, with 70% to 90% occurring only once. Sequencing was performed on peripheral blood. The receptors originated from a woman between 35 and 50 years old who had recovered from COVID-19.

This chain joins TRBV20-1 and TRBJ2-1, with 7 nucleotides matching TRBD2. Germline values: CDR1 DFQATT, CDR2 SNEGSKA (reference sequence). The CDR3 contains 15 residues. The V and J ends lost 3 bases and 0 bases, in that order; junction bases with no gene match: 5. CDR3 sequence (DNA): TGCAGTGCTAGTGTCGGGGGGAGCTCCTACAATGAGCAGTTCTTC. It yields the protein CSASVGGSSYNEQFF.

The table lists this clone with a count of one. The rearrangement links TRBV3-1 (or the pseudogene TRBV3-2) to TRBJ2-1; D is possibly TRBD2 (6 bases). This CDR3 is built from 16 residues. Trimming shortened V by 7 bases and J by 8 bases, and 24 bases separated the two germline ends. Per the germline V gene, CDR1 is LGHDT and CDR2 is YNNKEL (reference sequence). The CDR3 DNA reads TGTGCCAGCAACCCCGGGCTGGGGGGAGTCTCCGATGAGCAGTTCTTC. Amino acids: CASNPGLGGVSDEQFF.

The genes are TRBV7-6 and TRBJ1-6, with TRBD1 matching 7 bases. The CDR3 totals 16 residues. Germline CDR1 reads SGHVS; CDR2 reads FNYEAQ. Losses at the gene ends were 5 bases for V and 9 bases for J; bases not matched to a gene: 13. CDR3 in amino acids: CASSHPRQGLFSPLHF. The DNA for the CDR3 is TGTGCCAGCAGCCACCCCCGACAGGGTTTGTTTTCACCCCTCCACTTT.

This sequence joins TRBV6-5 and TRBJ1-1, with D perhaps TRBD1 (5 bases). The CDR3 has 15 amino acids. V was pared by 7 bases and J by 5 bases, with 20 bases between. The V gene's germline CDR1 is MNHEY and CDR2 SVGAGI. The CDR3 nucleotides read TGTGCCAGCACCCCGTCAGGGCCGGGGAGGACTGAAGCTTTCTTT. It yields the protein CASTPSGPGRTEAFF.

The chain recombines TRBV28 with TRBJ2-6; possible D gene TRBD2, 5 bases. The CDR3 covers 17 residues. Germline V gene sequence: CDR1 MDHEN, CDR2 SYDVKM. V dropped 5 bases and J dropped 2 bases, with 16 bases sitting between them. The CDR3 here is CASSPRRGVAGANVLTF. The CDR3, as DNA: TGTGCCAGCAGTCCCCGACGGGGAGTGGCTGGGGCCAACGTCCTGACTTTC.

This clone was observed a few times. J is TRBJ2-7 and V is TRBV19; D possibly corresponds to TRBD2 (5 bases). CDR1 is LNHDA, CDR2 SQIVND, per germline (reference sequence). This CDR3 comprises 14 residues. V was clipped by 5 bases and J by 4 bases, with 15 bases between them. The CDR3 reads CASSHEGGRYEQYF. CDR3 sequence (DNA): TGTGCCAGTAGTCACGAGGGCGGCCGGTACGAGCAGTACTTC. Using reference TRBV19 and TRBJ2-7 for the parts outside the CDR3, the full variable domain is DGGITQSPKYLFRKEGQNVTLSCEQNLNHDAMYWYRQDPGQGLRLIYYSQIVNDFQKGDIAEGYSVSREKKESFPLTVTSAQKNPTAFYLCASSHEGGRYEQYFGPGTRLTVT.

Only one count was recorded for this clone. The chain uses TRBV7-2 and TRBJ1-5; D ambiguous. Trimming shortened V by 1 base and J by 0 bases, and 7 bases separated the two germline ends. In germline, CDR1 is SGHTA, CDR2 FQGNSA. This CDR3 comprises 15 residues. The CDR3 reads CASSLVPNSNQPQHF. The CDR3 region has the DNA TGTGCCAGCAGCTTAGTCCCCAATAGCAATCAGCCCCAGCATTTT.

This chain links TRBV6-5 with TRBJ2-2, with a tentative D call TRBD1 (5 bases). The length of the CDR3 is 15 residues. V lost 6 bases and J lost 2, with 13 bases in between. The germline V gene encodes CDR1 MNHEY and CDR2 SVGAGI. CDR3 nucleotides: TGTGCCAGCAGACCCGACAGCCGCAACACCGGGGAGCTGTTTTTT. Its translation: CASRPDSRNTGELFF.

This clone was detected many times. The chain joins TRBV5-4 to TRBJ2-3; 12 bases line up with TRBD2. V lost 4 bases and J lost 2; bases outside the gene matches: 8. Germline CDR1 and CDR2: SGHNT and YYREEE (reference sequence). There are 17 residues in the CDR3. DNA for the CDR3: TGTGCCAGCAGCCCCGGGACTAGCGGGCCCCTCACAGATACGCAGTATTTT. This gives the protein CASSPGTSGPLTDTQYF. Together with reference TRBV5-4 and TRBJ2-3, the CDR3 gives the full variable domain: ETGVTQSPTHLIKTRGQQVTLRCSSQSGHNTVSWYQQALGQGPQFIFQYYREEENGRGNFPPRFSGLQFPNYSSELNVNALELDDSALYLCASSPGTSGPLTDTQYFGPGTRLTVL.

For the CDR3, the DNA is TGTGCCAGCAGCGGGCAACAGGGGTACGAGCAGTACTTC. Protein product: CASSGQQGYEQYF. V gene TRBV9 combines with J gene TRBJ2-7, with TRBD1 identical over 7 bases. The V segment lost 3 bases and the J segment 4 bases; nucleotides outside the gene matches: 4. In germline, CDR1 is SGDLS, CDR2 YYNGEE. This CDR3 is 13 amino acids long.

The chain combines TRBV12-5 with TRBJ1-2; no definite D call. The CDR3 length is 13 residues. Trimming cost V 5 bases and J 2 bases, with 9 bases left between them. In germline, CDR1 is LGHNT, CDR2 FRNRAP. Here the CDR3 reads CASGPPGNYGYTF. The CDR3 nucleotides read TGTGCTAGTGGTCCGCCGGGGAACTATGGCTACACCTTC.

The chain couples TRBV5-1 to TRBJ1-4, with unresolved D. Germline CDR1 and CDR2: SGHRS and YFSETQ. This CDR3 has 15 residues. V was shortened by 2 bases and J by 2 bases, with 10 bases between the two germline ends. CDR3 coding DNA: TGCGCCAGCAGCTTAGGAGGGAATACTAATGAAAAACTGTTTTTT. This translates into CASSLGGNTNEKLFF.

The chain joins TRBV4-1 to TRBJ2-7, with a weak D call TRBD2 (5 bases). This CDR3 comprises 13 residues. The V gene's germline CDR1 is MGHRA and CDR2 YSYEKL. The V end was cut by 3 bases, the J end by 7 bases, with 13 bases between. CDR3 nucleotides: TGCGCCAGCAGCCACCCTAGCTGGGGTGAGCAGTACGTC. This sequence encodes CASSHPSWGEQYV.

This clone has only one observation. The chain recombines TRBV18 with TRBJ1-2, with 9 bases lining up with TRBD1. The CDR3 sequence is 18 residues long. Germline loops: CDR1 KGHSH, CDR2 LQKENI. Germline trimming cut 1 base from V and 4 bases from J; bases unmatched to any gene: 13. CDR3 in DNA: TGTGCCAGCTCACCACGTGTCCCCGACAGGGGGGCCCTCTATGGCTACACCTTC. Its translation: CASSPRVPDRGALYGYTF.

This clone is a singleton in its sample. V usage is TRBV5-1 and J usage is TRBJ2-3; 9 nucleotides match TRBD1. The junction had 15 bases not matched to a gene; V was cut back by 4 bases and J by 12 bases. The CDR3 has 15 residues. Germline CDR1 SGHRS, CDR2 YFSETQ. CDR3 nucleotides: TGCGCCAGCAGCCCCGCCGGGACAGGGAACTCCATTCAGTATTTT. The encoded protein is CASSPAGTGNSIQYF.

V usage is TRBV19 and J usage is TRBJ1-5; weak D call: TRBD1 (5 bases). The CDR3 consists of 15 residues. Germline V CDR1 and CDR2: LNHDA, SQIVND (reference sequence). Trimming pared 2 bases from V and 4 bases from J, leaving 12 bases between. CDR3 protein: CASSIPRGWNQPQHF. The CDR3 coding sequence is TGTGCCAGTAGTATACCCCGGGGGTGGAATCAGCCCCAGCATTTT.

V usage is TRBV19 and J usage is TRBJ2-5; D is undetermined. CDR3 length: 11 residues. Trimming pared 5 bases from V and 7 bases from J, leaving 8 bases between. The germline gives CDR1 LNHDA, CDR2 SQIVND (reference sequence). The CDR3 DNA reads TGTGCCAGTAGTGGCCCGGGGACCCAGTACTTC. The encoded protein is CASSGPGTQYF.

The chain joins TRBV10-3 to TRBJ1-2; D remains unclear. Germline CDR1 reads ENHRY; CDR2 reads SYGVKD. V dropped 2 bases and J dropped 2 bases, with 6 bases sitting between them. This CDR3 has 13 residues. The CDR3 here is CAISERENYGYTF. Here the CDR3 DNA reads TGTGCCATCAGTGAGAGAGAGAACTATGGCTACACCTTC.

The chain couples TRBV2 to TRBJ2-1; tentative D call: TRBD2 (6 bases). Deletions cut 6 bases from V and 8 bases from J, with 17 bases between. Per the germline V gene, CDR1 is SNHLY and CDR2 is FYNNEI. The CDR3 length is 14 residues. The CDR3 region is CASRGGKGLDEQFF. The CDR3 nucleotides read TGTGCCAGCAGGGGGGGAAAGGGATTGGATGAGCAGTTCTTC. Together with reference TRBV2 and TRBJ2-1, the CDR3 gives the full variable domain: EPEVTQTPSHQVTQMGQEVILRCVPISNHLYFYWYRQILGQKVEFLVSFYNNEISEKSEIFDDQFSVERPDGSNFTLKIRSTKLEDSAMYFCASRGGKGLDEQFFGPGTRLTVL.

The rearrangement joins TRBV7-2 to TRBJ1-5; D unresolved. Germline assignment: CDR1 SGHTA and CDR2 FQGNSA. With 5 bases removed from V and 2 bases from J, the gap between germline ends came to 13 bases. The CDR3 is 15 residues long. The CDR3 nucleotides are TGTGCCAGCAGCCAGGCGGGGTGGGGCAATCAGCCCCAGCATTTT. Translating it yields CASSQAGWGNQPQHF.

The chain is built from TRBV30 and TRBJ1-2; D not resolved. This CDR3 has 13 residues. The V gene's germline CDR1 is GTSNPN and CDR2 SVGIG (reference sequence). V lost 3 bases, J lost 4 bases, and 12 bases lay in between. DNA of the CDR3: TGTGCCTGGAGGCCCCTATCCTCCTATGGCTACACCTTC. This translates into CAWRPLSSYGYTF.